The 12 T cell receptor beta chains listed next were all sequenced from one sample in a study of cytotoxic CD8 clonotypes in ibrutinib-treated CLL. The assay was immunoSEQ multiplex PCR, and TCRdb's table has in-frame clones only and misses some. The table shows tens of thousands of clones, with 68% occurring only once. Material: PBMCs, obtained after 12 months of ibrutinib treatment. These receptors were taken from a human donor with chronic lymphocytic leukemia.

This clone was seen more than once but under ten times. This chain uses TRBV5-4 with TRBJ2-7; the D is unclear. The CDR3 is 14 amino acids. Germline-derived CDR1 and CDR2 are SGHNT and YYREEE (reference sequence). Trimming shortened V by 4 bases and J by 2 bases, and 13 bases separated the two germline ends. Here the CDR3 reads CASSKQDGTYEQYF. CDR3 nucleotides: TGTGCCAGCAGCAAGCAGGACGGAACCTACGAGCAGTACTTC.

This chain links TRBV6-5 with TRBJ1-2, with TRBD1 identical over 7 bases. J lost 0 bases, V lost 0 bases, and 4 bases had no gene match. The CDR3 totals 16 residues. Germline CDR1 reads MNHEY; CDR2 reads SVGAGI. The CDR3 DNA reads as TGTGCCAGCAGTTACTCGGGGACAGAAACTAACTATGGCTACACCTTC. Residues: CASSYSGTETNYGYTF.

This clone was recorded only once. The chain is built from TRBV18 and TRBJ2-7; the D gene is possibly TRBD2 (5 bases). Germline V CDR1 and CDR2: KGHSH, LQKENI. Trimming removed 0 bases at V and 6 bases at J, with 9 bases between. CDR3 size: 13 residues. The CDR3 DNA follows: TGTGCCAGCTCACCACCTCTGCGGGCCGAGCAGTACTTC. Protein sequence: CASSPPLRAEQYF.

This clone was seen only a few times. The genes are TRBV5-1 and TRBJ2-2, with D possibly TRBD2 on 5 matching bases. Looked up from germline, CDR1 is SGHRS and CDR2 is YFSETQ. The length of the CDR3 is 13 residues. V was trimmed by 4 bases and J by 1 base, leaving 5 bases between them. The DNA of the CDR3 is TGCGCCAGCAGCGAGGGGAACACCGGGGAGCTGTTTTTT. This gives the protein CASSEGNTGELFF.

This clone is labeled medium-sized (0.01 to 0.1%). The V gene is TRBV4-1, the J gene TRBJ2-7, with a weak D call TRBD1 (6 bases). CDR1 is MGHRA and CDR2 is YSYEKL in the germline V gene. The length of the CDR3 is 13 residues. Trimming cost V 0 bases and J 3 bases, with 6 bases left between them. In nucleotides, the CDR3 is TGCGCCAGCAGCCAAGAAGGGGGCTACGAGCAGTACTTC. Translation gives CASSQEGGYEQYF.

The CDR3 is CASSPRAGAGNTIYF. CDR3 coding DNA: TGTGCCAGCAGCCCCCGGGCAGGGGCTGGAAACACCATATATTTT. The rearrangement uses TRBV11-2 and TRBJ1-3, with D perhaps TRBD1 (6 bases). This CDR3 spans 15 amino acids. V was trimmed by 5 bases and J by 2 bases, leaving 13 bases between them. CDR1 is SGHAT and CDR2 is FQNNGV in the germline V gene.

The chain carries TRBV6-6 and TRBJ1-1; D remains unclear. The ends were cut back, 5 bases at V and 1 base at J, with 14 bases in the middle. CDR1 is MNHNY and CDR2 is SVGAGI in the germline V gene (reference sequence). The CDR3 runs to 15 residues. CDR3 in DNA: TGTGCCAGCAGTGGGTCGGGTTGGGGGAACACTGAAGCTTTCTTT. Its translation: CASSGSGWGNTEAFF.

The CDR3, as DNA: TGTGCCATCAGAGAACCGGGACAGACGAACACTGAAGCTTTCTTT. It translates to CAIREPGQTNTEAFF. The V call is TRBV10-3, the J call TRBJ1-1, with 7 nucleotides matching TRBD1. CDR1 ENHRY and CDR2 SYGVKD come from the germline V gene. The CDR3 sequence is 15 residues long. J gave up 1 base and V 6 bases, and 8 bases lay outside the gene matches.

The V gene is TRBV7-9, the J gene TRBJ1-2; 8 nucleotides agree with TRBD1. This CDR3 has 15 residues. Trimming removed 5 bases from V and 7 bases from J; junction bases left unmatched: 12. Germline assignment: CDR1 SEHNR and CDR2 FQNEAQ (reference sequence). This chain's CDR3 is CASSTRTGSRSGYTF. As DNA, the CDR3 is TGTGCCAGCAGCACCCGGACAGGGTCGAGGTCTGGCTACACCTTC.

The chain links TRBV4-1 to TRBJ2-1; possible D gene TRBD1, 6 bases. Per the germline V gene, CDR1 is MGHRA and CDR2 is YSYEKL. The CDR3 has 15 amino acids. V was pared by 1 base and J by 8 bases, with 15 bases between. CDR3: CASSQVRTAVHEQFF. The CDR3 nucleotides read TGCGCCAGCAGCCAAGTCAGGACAGCTGTTCATGAGCAGTTCTTC.

This clone was seen only a few times. The chain combines TRBV4-1 with TRBJ2-7; no definite D call. This CDR3 has 14 residues. Germline lookup yields CDR1 MGHRA and CDR2 YSYEKL. V lost 1 base and J 6 bases, leaving 13 bases between the germline ends. The CDR3 bases are TGCGCCAGCAGCCAAGGACCGGCCGTCGGCGAGCAGTACTTC. As protein: CASSQGPAVGEQYF.

This chain links TRBV7-8 with TRBJ2-1; a possible D gene is TRBD2 (5 bases). Trimming shortened V by 2 bases and J by 8 bases, and 10 bases separated the two germline ends. There are 13 residues in the CDR3. Germline V CDR1 and CDR2: SGHVS, FQNEAQ. CDR3 sequence: CASSLRDWDEQFF. The CDR3 bases are TGTGCCAGCAGCTTACGGGATTGGGATGAGCAGTTCTTC.